The entry that follows covers one TCR beta chain sequence. Antigen: not known. The sample originates from a study of OX40 agonist ivuxolimab in advanced cancers. Overall study: Patients assigned to dose escalation were diagnosed with hepatocellular carcinoma, melanoma, renal cell or head and neck cancer. Study-wide results and caveats: Patients with a partial response at 0.1-3.0 mg/kg had among the lowest clonal expansion. In general, CD8+ T cells held more expanded clones than CD4+ did, on average. CD4+ and CD8+ T cells in blood underwent clonal expansion by week 6 at 0.1 to 3.0 mg/kg.

The table came from immunoSEQ multiplex PCR; TCRdb's copy has only in-frame clones and leaves some out. This sample yields about 55,000 clones, of which 89% are seen a single time; roughly 12% belongs to the top ten. CDR1 and CDR2 (germline): SQVTM, ANQGSEA. The ends lost 4 bases at V and 2 bases at J; junction bases unmatched: 6. The CDR3 length is 14 residues. This chain joins TRBV29-1 and TRBJ2-3; 7 bases align to TRBD2. This TCR was sampled from an adult with an advanced solid tumor such as melanoma, head and neck, liver or kidney cancer. Material: CD4+ or CD8+ T cells sorted from blood, obtained in a trial of the OX40 agonist ivuxolimab. CDR3 nucleotide sequence: TGCAGCGTTGGGCGGGAGACAGCCACAGATACGCAGTATTTT. Residues: CSVGRETATDTQYF.